This T cell receptor (beta chain) was sequenced for a study of PD-L1 blockade in urothelial cancer. Germline lookup yields CDR1 LNHDA and CDR2 SQIVND (reference sequence). The CDR3 contains 10 residues. As to this clone: The junction differs from germline at one of its ends, possibly a read error.

The protocol was immunoSEQ multiplex PCR, while the TCRdb copy is restricted to in-frame clones and leaves out a portion. Of 100,000 to 150,000 clones detected, around 88% appear once; the ten largest clones hold roughly 2.4%. Time point in this sample: peripheral blood 6 weeks after treatment start. This receptor was identified in a man in his fifties or sixties with urothelial cancer. The chain uses TRBV19 and TRBJ2-5; 11 bases are a match to TRBD1. The sequencing here drew on PBMCs, taken around atezolizumab (anti-PD-L1) treatment. As DNA, the CDR3 is TGTGCCAGGAGGGACAGGGGGATCAACTTC. It is translated as CARRDRGINF.